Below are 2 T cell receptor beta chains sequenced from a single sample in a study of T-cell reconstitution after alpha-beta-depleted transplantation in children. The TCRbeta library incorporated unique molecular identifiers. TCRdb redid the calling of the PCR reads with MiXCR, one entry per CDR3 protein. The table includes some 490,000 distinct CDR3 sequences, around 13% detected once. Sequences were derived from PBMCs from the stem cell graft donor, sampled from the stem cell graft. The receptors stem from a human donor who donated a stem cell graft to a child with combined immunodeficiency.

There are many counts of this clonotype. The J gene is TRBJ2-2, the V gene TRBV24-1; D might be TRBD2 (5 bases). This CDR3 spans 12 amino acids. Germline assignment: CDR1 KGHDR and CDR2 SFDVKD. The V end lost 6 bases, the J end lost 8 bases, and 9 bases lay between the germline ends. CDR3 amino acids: CATSPSGGELFF. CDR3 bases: TGTGCCACCAGTCCCTCGGGAGGGGAGCTGTTTTTT.

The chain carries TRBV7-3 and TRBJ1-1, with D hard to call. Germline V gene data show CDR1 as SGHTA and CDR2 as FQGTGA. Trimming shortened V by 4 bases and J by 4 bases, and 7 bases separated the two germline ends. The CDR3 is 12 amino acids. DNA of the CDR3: TGTGCCAGCAGCTCGCTTGGCACTGAAGCTTTCTTT. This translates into CASSSLGTEAFF. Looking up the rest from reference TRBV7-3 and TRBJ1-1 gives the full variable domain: GAGVSQTPSNKVTEKGKYVELRCDPISGHTALYWYRQSLGQGPEFLIYFQGTGAADDSGLPNDRFFAVRPEGSVSTLKIQRTERGDSAVYLCASSSLGTEAFFGQGTRLTVV.